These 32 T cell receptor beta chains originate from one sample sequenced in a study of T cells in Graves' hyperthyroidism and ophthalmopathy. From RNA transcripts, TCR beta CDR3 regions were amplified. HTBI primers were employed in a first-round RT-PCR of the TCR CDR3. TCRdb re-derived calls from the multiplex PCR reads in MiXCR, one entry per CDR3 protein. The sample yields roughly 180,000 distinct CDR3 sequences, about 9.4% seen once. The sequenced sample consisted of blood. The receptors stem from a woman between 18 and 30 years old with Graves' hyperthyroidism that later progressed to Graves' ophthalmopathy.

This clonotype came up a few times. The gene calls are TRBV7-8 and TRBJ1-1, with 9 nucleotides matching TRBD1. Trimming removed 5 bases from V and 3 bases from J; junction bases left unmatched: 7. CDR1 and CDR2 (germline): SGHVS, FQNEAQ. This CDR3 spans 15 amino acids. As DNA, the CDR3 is TGTGCCAGCAGCCCAACAGGGGGCAGGCACACTGAAGCTTTCTTT. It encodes CASSPTGGRHTEAFF.

CDR3 DNA sequence: TGTGCCATCGGGAATCAGGACCAAGAGACCCAGTACTTC. Translating gives CAIGNQDQETQYF. This sequence joins TRBV10-3 and TRBJ2-5; D not certain. Germline V gives CDR1 ENHRY, CDR2 SYGVKD. The V end lost 8 bases, the J end lost 0 bases, and 10 bases lay between the germline ends. This CDR3 comprises 13 residues.

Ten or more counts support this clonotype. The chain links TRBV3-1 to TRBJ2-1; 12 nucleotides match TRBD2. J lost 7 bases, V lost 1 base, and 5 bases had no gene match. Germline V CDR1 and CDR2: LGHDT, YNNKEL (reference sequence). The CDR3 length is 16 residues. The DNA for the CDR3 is TGTGCCAGCAGCCAAGGACTAGCGGGAGCATTGAATGAGCAGTTCTTC. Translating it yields CASSQGLAGALNEQFF.

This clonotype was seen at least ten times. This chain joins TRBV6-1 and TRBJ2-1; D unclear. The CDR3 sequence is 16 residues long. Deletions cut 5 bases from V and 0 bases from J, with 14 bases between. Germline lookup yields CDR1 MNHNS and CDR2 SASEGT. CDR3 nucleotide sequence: TGTGCCAGCAGTTCAACACACACGAGCTCCTACAATGAGCAGTTCTTC. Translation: CASSSTHTSSYNEQFF.

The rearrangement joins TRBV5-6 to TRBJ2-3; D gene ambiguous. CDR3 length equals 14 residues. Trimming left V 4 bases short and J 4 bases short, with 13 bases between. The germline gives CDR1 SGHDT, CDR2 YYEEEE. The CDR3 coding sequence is TGTGCCAGCAGCACAGAACCAACGCCAGATACGCAGTATTTT. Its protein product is CASSTEPTPDTQYF.

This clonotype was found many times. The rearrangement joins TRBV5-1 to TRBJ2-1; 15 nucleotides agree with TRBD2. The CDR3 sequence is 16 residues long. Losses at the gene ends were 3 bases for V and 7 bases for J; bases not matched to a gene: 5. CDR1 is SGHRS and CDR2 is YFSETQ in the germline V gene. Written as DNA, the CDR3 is TGCGCCAGCAGCTCTGGACTAGCGGGAGGGCCAAATGAGCAGTTCTTC. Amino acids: CASSSGLAGGPNEQFF.

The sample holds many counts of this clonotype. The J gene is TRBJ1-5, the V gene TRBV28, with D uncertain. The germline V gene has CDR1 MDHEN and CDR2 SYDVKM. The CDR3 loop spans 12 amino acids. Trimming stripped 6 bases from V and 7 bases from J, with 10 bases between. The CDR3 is CASRPGRQPQHF. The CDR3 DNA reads TGTGCCAGCAGACCCGGAAGGCAGCCCCAGCATTTT.

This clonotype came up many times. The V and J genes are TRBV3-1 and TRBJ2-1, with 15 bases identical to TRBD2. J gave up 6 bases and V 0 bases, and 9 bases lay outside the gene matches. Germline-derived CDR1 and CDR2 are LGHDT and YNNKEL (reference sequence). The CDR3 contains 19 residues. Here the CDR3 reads CASSQDEGTSGRKSNEQFF. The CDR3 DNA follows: TGTGCCAGCAGCCAAGATGAAGGGACTAGCGGGAGGAAGAGCAATGAGCAGTTCTTC.

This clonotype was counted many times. The CDR3 region has the DNA TGTGCCATCAGTGAGAGGGGGGGAACAGGGAACACTGAAGCTTTCTTT. This translates into CAISERGGTGNTEAFF. The chain is built from TRBV10-3 and TRBJ1-1; a weak D match, TRBD1 (6 bases). The CDR3 extends over 16 amino acids. Germline CDR1 and CDR2: ENHRY and SYGVKD. V was shortened by 2 bases and J by 1 base, with 14 bases between the two germline ends.

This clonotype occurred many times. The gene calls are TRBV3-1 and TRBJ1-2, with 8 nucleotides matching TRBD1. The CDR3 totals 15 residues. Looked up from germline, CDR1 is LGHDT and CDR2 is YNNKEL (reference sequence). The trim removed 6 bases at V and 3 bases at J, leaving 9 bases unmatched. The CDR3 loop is CASSPSDRVYYGYTF. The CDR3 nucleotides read TGTGCCAGCAGTCCCTCGGACAGGGTATACTATGGCTACACCTTC.

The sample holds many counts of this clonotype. DNA for the CDR3: TGTGCCAGCAGGGGACAGGGGAACACTGAAGCTTTCTTT. It yields the protein CASRGQGNTEAFF. The V and J genes are TRBV2 and TRBJ1-1; 9 nucleotides agree with TRBD1. Germline V gene data show CDR1 as SNHLY and CDR2 as FYNNEI. The CDR3 contains 13 residues. Germline trimming cut 6 bases from V and 1 base from J; bases unmatched to any gene: 0.

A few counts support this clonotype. CDR3 region: CASSAIRGHRELFF. Here the CDR3 DNA reads TGTGCCAGCAGTGCGATCCGGGGGCACAGGGAGCTGTTTTTT. The rearrangement uses TRBV27 and TRBJ2-2; the D call may be TRBD1 or TRBD2 (6 bases each). This CDR3 is 14 amino acids long. V dropped 5 bases and J dropped 9 bases, with 16 bases sitting between them. Germline CDR1 MNHEY, CDR2 SMNVEV (reference sequence).

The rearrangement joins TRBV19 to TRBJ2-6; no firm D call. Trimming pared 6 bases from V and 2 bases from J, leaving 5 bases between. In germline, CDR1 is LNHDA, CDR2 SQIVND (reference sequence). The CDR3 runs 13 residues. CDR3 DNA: TGTGCCAGTAGGTCGGCTGGGGCCAACGTCCTGACTTTC. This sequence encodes CASRSAGANVLTF. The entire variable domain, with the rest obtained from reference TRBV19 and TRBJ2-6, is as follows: DGGITQSPKYLFRKEGQNVTLSCEQNLNHDAMYWYRQDPGQGLRLIYYSQIVNDFQKGDIAEGYSVSREKKESFPLTVTSAQKNPTAFYLCASRSAGANVLTFGAGSRLTVL.

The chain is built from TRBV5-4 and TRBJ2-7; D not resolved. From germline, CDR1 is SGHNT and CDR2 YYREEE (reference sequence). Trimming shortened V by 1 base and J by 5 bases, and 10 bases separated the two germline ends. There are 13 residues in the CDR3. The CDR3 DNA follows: TGTGCCAGCAGCTTGAGGAGAGGTGACGAGCAGTACTTC. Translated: CASSLRRGDEQYF.

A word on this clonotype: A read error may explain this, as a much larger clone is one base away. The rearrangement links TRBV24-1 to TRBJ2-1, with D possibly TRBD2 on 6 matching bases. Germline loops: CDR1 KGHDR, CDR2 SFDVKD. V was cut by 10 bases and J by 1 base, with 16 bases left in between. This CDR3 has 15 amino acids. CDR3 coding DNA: TGTGCCACAGCAAATGGGGGGAGATCCTACAATGAGCAGTTCTTC. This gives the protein CATANGGRSYNEQFF.

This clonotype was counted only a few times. The CDR3 DNA is TGTGCCAGCAGTCATCCTACCGGGACAGGGTCCTACGAGCAGTACTTC. It encodes CASSHPTGTGSYEQYF. The V gene is TRBV27, the J gene TRBJ2-7, with 9 bases matching TRBD1. Germline V gene sequence: CDR1 MNHEY, CDR2 SMNVEV (reference sequence). The length of the CDR3 is 16 residues. With V trimmed by 5 bases and J by 1 base, 9 bases remained unmatched.

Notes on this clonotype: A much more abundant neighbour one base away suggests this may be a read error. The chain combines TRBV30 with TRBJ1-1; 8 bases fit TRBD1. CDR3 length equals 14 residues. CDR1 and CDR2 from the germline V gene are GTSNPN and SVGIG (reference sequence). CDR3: CTIERQGLNTEAFF. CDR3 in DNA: TGTACCATAGAACGACAGGGGCTTAACACTGAAGCTTTCTTT. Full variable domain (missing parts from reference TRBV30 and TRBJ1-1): SQTIHQWPATLVQPVGSPLSLECTVEGTSNPNLYWYRQAAGRGLQLLFYSVGIGQISSEVPQNLSASRPQDRQFILSSKKLLLSDSGFYLCTIERQGLNTEAFFGQGTRLTVV.

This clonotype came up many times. CDR3 DNA sequence: TGTGCCAGCAGCTTTGGACAGGGGGTGACTAATGAAAAACTGTTTTTT. The encoded protein is CASSFGQGVTNEKLFF. V is TRBV7-8 and J is TRBJ1-4; TRBD1 matches at 10 bases. Germline-derived CDR1 and CDR2 are SGHVS and FQNEAQ. J gave up 2 bases and V 3 bases, and 3 bases lay outside the gene matches. The CDR3 is 16 residues long. The complete variable domain, with remaining parts taken from reference TRBV7-8 and TRBJ1-4, reads GAGVSQSPRYKVAKRGQDVALRCDPISGHVSLFWYQQALGQGPEFLTYFQNEAQLDKSGLPSDRFFAERPEGSVSTLKIQRTQQEDSAVYLCASSFGQGVTNEKLFFGSGTQLSVL.

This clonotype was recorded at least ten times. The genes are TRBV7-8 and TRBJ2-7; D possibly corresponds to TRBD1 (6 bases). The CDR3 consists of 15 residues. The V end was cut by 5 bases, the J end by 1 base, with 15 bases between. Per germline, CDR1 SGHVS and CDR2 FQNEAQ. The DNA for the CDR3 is TGTGCCAGCAGCAAACCCGGGACAAAATCCTACGAGCAGTACTTC. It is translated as CASSKPGTKSYEQYF.

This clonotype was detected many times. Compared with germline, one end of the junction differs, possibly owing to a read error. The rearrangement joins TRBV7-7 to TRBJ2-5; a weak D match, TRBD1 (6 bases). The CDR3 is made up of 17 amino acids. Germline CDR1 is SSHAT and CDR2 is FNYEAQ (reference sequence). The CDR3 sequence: CASSFAPSGRGAETQYF. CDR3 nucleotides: TGTGCTAGCAGCTTTGCCCCATCGGGCAGGGGAGCGGAGACCCAGTACTTC.

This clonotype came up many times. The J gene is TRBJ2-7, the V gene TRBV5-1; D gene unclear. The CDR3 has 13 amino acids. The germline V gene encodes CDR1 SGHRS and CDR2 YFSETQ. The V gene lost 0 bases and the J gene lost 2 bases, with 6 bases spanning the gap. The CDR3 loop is CASSLERPYEQYF. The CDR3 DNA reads TGCGCCAGCAGCTTGGAGCGACCCTACGAGCAGTACTTC.

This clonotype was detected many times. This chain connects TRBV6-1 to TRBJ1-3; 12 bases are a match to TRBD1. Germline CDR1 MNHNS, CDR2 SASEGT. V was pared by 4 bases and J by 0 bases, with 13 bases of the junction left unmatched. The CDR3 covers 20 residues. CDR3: CASSVPGTGGYLSSGNTIYF. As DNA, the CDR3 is TGTGCCAGCAGTGTTCCCGGGACAGGGGGCTACCTTAGCTCTGGAAACACCATATATTTT.

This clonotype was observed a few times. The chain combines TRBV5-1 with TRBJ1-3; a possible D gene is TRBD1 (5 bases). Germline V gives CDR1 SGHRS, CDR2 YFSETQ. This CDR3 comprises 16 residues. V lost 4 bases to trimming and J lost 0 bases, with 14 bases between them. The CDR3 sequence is CASSTQPQGSGNTIYF. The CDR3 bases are TGCGCCAGCAGCACCCAACCCCAGGGCTCTGGAAACACCATATATTTT.

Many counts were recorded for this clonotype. CDR3 region: CASSSWGGEDTQYF. DNA for the CDR3: TGTGCCAGCAGTTCCTGGGGGGGCGAAGATACGCAGTATTTT. The chain carries TRBV12-3 or TRBV12-4 and TRBJ2-3; D is perhaps TRBD2 (7 bases). The CDR3 has 14 amino acids. V was clipped by 4 bases and J by 5 bases, with 13 bases between them.

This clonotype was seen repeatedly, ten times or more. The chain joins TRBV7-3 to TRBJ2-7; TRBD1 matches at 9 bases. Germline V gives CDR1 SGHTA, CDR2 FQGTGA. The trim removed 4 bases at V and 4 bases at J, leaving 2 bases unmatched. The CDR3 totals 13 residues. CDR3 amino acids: CASSYDRGYEQYF. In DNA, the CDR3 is TGTGCCAGCAGCTACGACAGGGGGTACGAGCAGTACTTC.

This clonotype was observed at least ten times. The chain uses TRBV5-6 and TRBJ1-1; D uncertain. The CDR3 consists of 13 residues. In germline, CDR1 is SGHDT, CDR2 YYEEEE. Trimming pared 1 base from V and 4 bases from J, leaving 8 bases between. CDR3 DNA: TGTGCCAGCAGCTTGATGGCGGCCACTGAAGCTTTCTTT. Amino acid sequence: CASSLMAATEAFF.

The CDR3 protein is CASSLSQGYNTEAFF. CDR3 DNA sequence: TGTGCCAGCAGCTTATCACAGGGATATAACACTGAAGCTTTCTTT. The chain joins TRBV5-4 to TRBJ1-1, with a possible D match to TRBD1 (6 bases). V was trimmed by 2 bases and J by 2 bases, leaving 13 bases between them. In germline, CDR1 is SGHNT, CDR2 YYREEE (reference sequence). The length of the CDR3 is 15 residues.

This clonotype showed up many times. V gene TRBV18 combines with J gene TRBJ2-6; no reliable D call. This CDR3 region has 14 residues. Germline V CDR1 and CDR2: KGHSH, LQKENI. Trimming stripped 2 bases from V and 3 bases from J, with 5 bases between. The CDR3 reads CASSPGVGANVLTF. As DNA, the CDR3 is TGTGCCAGCTCACCAGGGGTTGGGGCCAACGTCCTGACTTTC.

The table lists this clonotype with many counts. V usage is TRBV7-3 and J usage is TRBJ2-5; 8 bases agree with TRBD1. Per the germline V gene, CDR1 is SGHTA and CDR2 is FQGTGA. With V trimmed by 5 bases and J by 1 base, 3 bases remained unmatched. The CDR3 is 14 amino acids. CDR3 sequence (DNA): TGTGCCAGCAGCCGGACAGGGTTCCAAGAGACCCAGTACTTC. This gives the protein CASSRTGFQETQYF.

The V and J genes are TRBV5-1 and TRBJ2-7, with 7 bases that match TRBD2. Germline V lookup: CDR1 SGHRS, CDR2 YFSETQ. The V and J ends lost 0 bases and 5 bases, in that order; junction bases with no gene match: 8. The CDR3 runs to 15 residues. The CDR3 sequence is CASSLGGGYGNEQYF. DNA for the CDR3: TGCGCCAGCAGCTTGGGGGGGGGGTATGGCAACGAGCAGTACTTC.

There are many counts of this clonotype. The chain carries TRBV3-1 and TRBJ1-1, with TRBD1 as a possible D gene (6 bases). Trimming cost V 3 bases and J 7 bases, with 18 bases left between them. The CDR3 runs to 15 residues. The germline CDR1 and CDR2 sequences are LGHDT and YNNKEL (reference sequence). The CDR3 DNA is TGTGCCAGCAGCCACCAAGGGTACAGGGTGGGTGAAGCTTTCTTT. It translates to CASSHQGYRVGEAFF.

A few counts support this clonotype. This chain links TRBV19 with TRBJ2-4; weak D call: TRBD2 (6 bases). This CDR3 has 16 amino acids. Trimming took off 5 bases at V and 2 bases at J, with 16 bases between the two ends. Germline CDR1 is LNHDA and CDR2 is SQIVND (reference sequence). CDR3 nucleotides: TGTGCCAGTAGTTCCATAAGAGGAGGGACCAAAAACATTCAGTACTTC. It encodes CASSSIRGGTKNIQYF.